Presented here are 18 T cell receptor beta chains from one specimen sequenced in a study of cytomegalovirus exposure and HLA in healthy donors. Only in-frame clones appear in the TCRdb table, and some are missing; sequencing was by immunoSEQ multiplex PCR. The sample comprises some 170,000 clones, about 89% of which are singletons, and 2% to 3% rests with the top ten. The sequenced sample consisted of PBMCs. These receptors were obtained from a man aged 18 to 30 in good health and CMV-seropositive.

This clone appeared once. The CDR3 nucleotides are TGCGCCAGCAGCCAAGATATAGGGGAAGAGACCCAGTACTTC. Its translation: CASSQDIGEETQYF. This chain joins TRBV4-3 and TRBJ2-5; tentative D call: TRBD1 (5 bases). The germline V gene has CDR1 LGHNA and CDR2 YSLEER. V shed 0 bases and J shed 3 bases, with 8 bases lying between them. The CDR3 is made up of 14 amino acids.

This clone showed up just a few times. The chain combines TRBV19 with TRBJ1-5, with 12 bases lining up with TRBD1. The V gene's germline CDR1 is LNHDA and CDR2 SQIVND (reference sequence). The CDR3 has 17 residues. Germline trimming cut 4 bases from V and 1 base from J; bases unmatched to any gene: 5. The CDR3 here is CASSRGQGAQSNQPQHF. In DNA, the CDR3 is TGTGCCAGTAGTAGGGGACAGGGGGCTCAGAGCAATCAGCCCCAGCATTTT.

The chain couples TRBV28 to TRBJ1-2; 7 bases map to TRBD1. Germline lookup yields CDR1 MDHEN and CDR2 SYDVKM. Unmatched junction bases numbered 12, after V lost 6 bases and J lost 8 bases. CDR3 size: 14 residues. This CDR3 reads CASRPRQGISGYTF. CDR3 DNA: TGTGCCAGCAGGCCAAGACAGGGTATCAGCGGCTACACCTTC.

V gene TRBV6-1 combines with J gene TRBJ2-1; no clear D gene. There are 12 residues in the CDR3. CDR1 and CDR2 (germline): MNHNS, SASEGT. Trimming left V 0 bases short and J 15 bases short, with 12 bases between. The CDR3 is CASSEALSGGFF. As DNA, the CDR3 is TGTGCCAGCAGTGAAGCGCTTTCGGGTGGGTTCTTC.

This clone was observed a handful of times. Other DNA sequences in the sample encode the same CDR3. The chain joins TRBV7-3 to TRBJ2-1, with 7 bases aligning to TRBD2. V shed 5 bases and J 10 bases; nucleotides not matched to a gene: 5. CDR1 and CDR2 from the germline V gene are SGHTA and FQGTGA. There are 12 residues in the CDR3. The chain's CDR3 is CASSLVGGEQFF. DNA of the CDR3: TGTGCCAGCAGCCTCGTGGGGGGGGAGCAGTTCTTC.

The chain combines TRBV7-3 with TRBJ1-2, with D maybe TRBD1 (5 bases). V was pared by 2 bases and J by 5 bases, with 15 bases between. This CDR3 spans 15 amino acids. The germline CDR1 and CDR2 sequences are SGHTA and FQGTGA. The CDR3, as DNA: TGTGCCAGCAGCTTAGGTCCAGGGTCTCAGTATGGCTACACCTTC. Translation gives CASSLGPGSQYGYTF.

This clone was recorded only once. Other DNA sequences within the sample encode an identical CDR3. V gene TRBV5-6 combines with J gene TRBJ1-2, with TRBD1 identical over 9 bases. Trimming at V came to 0 bases and at J to 3 bases, leaving 0 bases not matched to a gene. Germline values: CDR1 SGHDT, CDR2 YYEEEE. This CDR3 contains 14 residues. CDR3 residues: CASSLGTGDYGYTF. CDR3 coding DNA: TGTGCCAGCAGCTTGGGGACAGGGGACTATGGCTACACCTTC. Together with reference TRBV5-6 and TRBJ1-2, the CDR3 gives the full variable domain: DAGVTQSPTHLIKTRGQQVTLRCSPKSGHDTVSWYQQALGQGPQFIFQYYEEEERQRGNFPDRFSGHQFPNYSSELNVNALLLGDSALYLCASSLGTGDYGYTFGSGTRLTVV.

Of note for this clone: Other nucleotide sequences from this sample produce the same CDR3. V gene TRBV28 combines with J gene TRBJ1-2; TRBD1 agrees at 8 bases. Germline V gene sequence: CDR1 MDHEN, CDR2 SYDVKM. The CDR3 spans 14 residues. With 6 bases clipped from V and 4 bases from J, the junction kept 7 bases outside the gene matches. The DNA for the CDR3 is TGTGCCAGCAGCCCGGGAGGACAGGGCTATGGCTACACCTTC. Translated, it gives CASSPGGQGYGYTF.

The rearrangement links TRBV19 to TRBJ2-3; D not resolved. Germline V gene data show CDR1 as LNHDA and CDR2 as SQIVND (reference sequence). Trimming cost V 5 bases and J 1 base, with 10 bases left between them. The CDR3 sequence is 14 residues long. CDR3 DNA sequence: TGTGCCAGTAGTGCGGTGGCCGGCACAGATACGCAGTATTTT. Translating gives CASSAVAGTDTQYF.

This chain links TRBV29-1 with TRBJ1-2, with TRBD1 as a possible D gene (5 bases). V lost 1 base to trimming and J lost 6 bases, with 18 bases between them. CDR1 and CDR2 (germline): SQVTM, ANQGSEA. This CDR3 has 15 amino acids. DNA of the CDR3: TGCAGCGTTGAAGTTCTAGCGGTGAGGGGAGATGGCTACACCTTC. This codes for CSVEVLAVRGDGYTF.

The chain uses TRBV9 and TRBJ1-2, with D unclear. CDR1 and CDR2 from the germline V gene are SGDLS and YYNGEE. Trimming pared 0 bases from V and 8 bases from J, leaving 5 bases between. This CDR3 is 11 amino acids long. The CDR3 region is CASSVGGGYTF. The CDR3 DNA follows: TGTGCCAGCAGCGTAGGAGGCGGCTACACCTTC.

The V call is TRBV27, the J call TRBJ1-5; no clear D. With 3 bases removed from V and 1 base from J, the gap between germline ends came to 10 bases. The CDR3 is 15 residues long. The V gene's germline CDR1 is MNHEY and CDR2 SMNVEV (reference sequence). CDR3 in amino acids: CASSFEWASNQPQHF. The CDR3 DNA sequence: TGTGCCAGCAGTTTCGAATGGGCGAGCAATCAGCCCCAGCATTTT.

This chain uses TRBV29-1 with TRBJ2-7, with D possibly TRBD1 on 6 matching bases. Trimming removed 4 bases from V and 13 bases from J, with 20 bases in between. Germline CDR1 SQVTM, CDR2 ANQGSEA. The CDR3 is made up of 12 amino acids. CDR3 loop: CSVGGLPGKTYF. CDR3 bases: TGCAGCGTTGGGGGGCTTCCGGGGAAAACTTACTTC.

This chain uses TRBV2 with TRBJ2-1; 12 bases are a match to TRBD2. In germline, CDR1 is SNHLY, CDR2 FYNNEI. V was clipped by 6 bases and J by 5 bases; unmatched bases: 2. CDR3 size: 14 residues. The CDR3 DNA reads TGTGCCAGCAGCCGACTAGCGGGAGACAATGAGCAGTTCTTC. Translation gives CASSRLAGDNEQFF.

In its sample, this clone was seen many times. The J gene is TRBJ2-2, the V gene TRBV19; a possible D gene is TRBD1 (5 bases). The CDR3 covers 14 residues. Germline V gene lookup returns CDR1 LNHDA and CDR2 SQIVND (reference sequence). Trimming took off 8 bases at V and 3 bases at J, with 13 bases between the two ends. Written as DNA, the CDR3 is TGTGCCAGTTCGACAGAGACCCACACCGGGGAGCTGTTTTTT. This translates into CASSTETHTGELFF. Using reference TRBV19 and TRBJ2-2 for the parts outside the CDR3, the full variable domain is DGGITQSPKYLFRKEGQNVTLSCEQNLNHDAMYWYRQDPGQGLRLIYYSQIVNDFQKGDIAEGYSVSREKKESFPLTVTSAQKNPTAFYLCASSTETHTGELFFGEGSRLTVL.

The rearrangement joins TRBV27 to TRBJ2-7, with unresolved D. Germline CDR1 reads MNHEY; CDR2 reads SMNVEV (reference sequence). Trimming removed 0 bases at V and 0 bases at J, with 12 bases between. The CDR3 has 16 residues. The CDR3 DNA reads TGTGCCAGCAGTTTATCCCGAGCGACCAGCTCCTACGAGCAGTACTTC. It yields the protein CASSLSRATSSYEQYF.

This rearrangement joins TRBV30 to TRBJ1-5; D is unclear. V lost 5 bases to trimming and J lost 2 bases, with 10 bases between them. The V gene's germline CDR1 is GTSNPN and CDR2 SVGIG (reference sequence). The CDR3 is made up of 13 amino acids. Here the CDR3 DNA reads TGTGCCTGGGCCCCGGGAGGCAATCAGCCCCAGCATTTT. Encoded protein: CAWAPGGNQPQHF.

The V call is TRBV19, the J call TRBJ1-1; 12 nucleotides agree with TRBD1. This CDR3 comprises 16 residues. Germline V gives CDR1 LNHDA, CDR2 SQIVND (reference sequence). Germline trimming cut 5 bases from V and 5 bases from J; bases unmatched to any gene: 9. The CDR3 protein is CASSPRDRGRGTEAFF. Here the CDR3 DNA reads TGTGCCAGTAGTCCCCGGGACAGGGGGCGAGGGACTGAAGCTTTCTTT.